This T cell receptor beta chain was identified during a study of cytomegalovirus exposure and HLA in healthy donors. Overall study results and limits: Sequencing likely generated an artifact that appeared as a cluster of highly shared sequence variants.

The PCR was carried out with 60 Vbeta primers and 13 Jbeta primers. Repertoires were generated with immunoSEQ multiplex PCR, while TCRdb's copy carries only in-frame clones and drops some. The profile shows 160,000 or so clones, approximately 81% of them singletons. Germline loops: CDR1 MGHRA, CDR2 YSYEKL. V was shortened by 10 bases and J by 11 bases, with 18 bases between the two germline ends. The CDR3 is 13 amino acids. On this clone itself: The antigen remains undetermined.

The rearrangement links TRBV4-1 to TRBJ2-6, with D possibly TRBD2 on 5 matching bases. The TCR sequence derives from a woman younger than 30 in good health and CMV-seronegative. Sequencing used PBMCs. The CDR3 DNA follows: TGCGCCACGCACGCCCAACTAGAACACGTCCTGACTTTC. It is translated as CATHAQLEHVLTF.